This entry lists 20 T cell receptor beta chains sequenced from one sample in a study of naive and memory T cell subsets. Their specific antigens are unknown. Two oligonucleotides, mixed equimolar, formed the beta constant-region primer covering TRBC1 and TRBC2. The ligated cDNA underwent four PCR rounds using SP2 and nested alpha and beta constant-region primers. TCRdb redid the calling of the UMI-ligation and nested PCR reads with MiXCR, one entry per CDR3 protein. Here the sample spans more than 95,000 distinct CDR3 sequences, roughly 15% being singletons. Study-level points and caveats: Especially in CD8 cells, naive repertoires contained a few larger clonotypes, possibly CD45RA-re-expressing memory cells.

The material sequenced was naive CD8+ T cells from blood. These receptors were taken from a human donor in good health.

Only a few counts were recorded for this clonotype. This chain connects TRBV20-1 to TRBJ2-7, with 7 bases that match TRBD2. Germline V gives CDR1 DFQATT, CDR2 SNEGSKA (reference sequence). V shed 5 bases and J 3 bases; nucleotides not matched to a gene: 7. CDR3 size: 13 residues. CDR3 DNA: TGCAGTGCTCGGAGCGGGACCCTCTACGAGCAGTACTTC. Protein: CSARSGTLYEQYF.

This clonotype appeared a few times. The chain carries TRBV27 and TRBJ2-7; TRBD2 agrees at 10 bases. The CDR3 is 17 residues long. Germline CDR1 and CDR2: MNHEY and SMNVEV (reference sequence). With V trimmed by 3 bases and J by 2 bases, 10 bases remained unmatched. The CDR3 DNA follows: TGTGCCAGCAGTTTTGTCACCGGGACTAGCGTACCCTACGAGCAGTACTTC. It is translated as CASSFVTGTSVPYEQYF.

V gene TRBV20-1 combines with J gene TRBJ2-1; tentatively, D is TRBD1 (5 bases). Germline-derived CDR1 and CDR2 are DFQATT and SNEGSKA (reference sequence). The CDR3 is 17 residues long. V lost 0 bases to trimming and J lost 7 bases, with 22 bases between them. CDR3 residues: CSARDGSGFHMMNEQFF. CDR3 in DNA: TGCAGTGCTAGAGATGGATCAGGGTTCCACATGATGAATGAGCAGTTCTTC.

This clonotype was seen ten or more times. This chain links TRBV20-1 with TRBJ2-3, with D perhaps TRBD2 (6 bases). The CDR3 is 13 amino acids. The V end lost 6 bases, the J end lost 0 bases, and 10 bases lay between the germline ends. CDR1 and CDR2 (germline): DFQATT, SNEGSKA (reference sequence). CDR3 DNA sequence: TGCAGTGCCACCGGGACTAGCACAGATACGCAGTATTTT. It codes for CSATGTSTDTQYF.

This clonotype was recorded a few times. This rearrangement joins TRBV13 to TRBJ2-1; 8 bases agree with TRBD2. The CDR3 has 14 residues. The V gene's germline CDR1 is PRHDT and CDR2 FYEKMQ (reference sequence). V was pared by 9 bases and J by 9 bases, with 13 bases of the junction left unmatched. CDR3 region: CASAPGLGYSEQFF. CDR3 nucleotides: TGTGCCAGTGCCCCGGGACTAGGATACTCTGAGCAGTTCTTC.

This clonotype turned up a few times. V is TRBV6-2 or TRBV6-3 and J is TRBJ1-1; perhaps TRBD1 as D (5 bases). CDR3 size: 17 residues. V gave up 6 bases and J gave up 0 bases, with 20 bases separating them. The V gene's germline CDR1 is MNHEY and CDR2 SVGEGT. The CDR3 nucleotides are TGTGCCAGCAGCCCCGGTTTTAGGGGCGGAATGAACACTGAAGCTTTCTTT. Translated, it gives CASSPGFRGGMNTEAFF.

This clonotype has a count of ten or more. The chain joins TRBV12-3 or TRBV12-4 to TRBJ2-1; tentatively, D is TRBD1 (5 bases). Trimming removed 7 bases at V and 0 bases at J, with 16 bases between. This CDR3 contains 16 residues. CDR3 sequence reads: CASTSGQGSSYNEQFF. The CDR3 DNA follows: TGTGCCAGCACGTCAGGTCAGGGTAGCTCCTACAATGAGCAGTTCTTC.

The gene calls are TRBV6-1 and TRBJ2-4; TRBD1 matches 7 bases. The CDR3 spans 12 residues. Trimming cost V 4 bases and J 12 bases; bases outside gene matches: 6. The germline V gene has CDR1 MNHNS and CDR2 SASEGT. CDR3 residues: CASSGDSQRQYF. The CDR3 coding sequence is TGTGCCAGCAGTGGGGACAGTCAACGTCAGTACTTC.

This clonotype was detected only a few times. The chain combines TRBV20-1 with TRBJ1-1; no definite D call. Germline CDR1 is DFQATT and CDR2 is SNEGSKA (reference sequence). Trimming removed 7 bases from V and 1 base from J, with 13 bases in between. This CDR3 has 13 residues. CDR3 nucleotides: TGCAGTGTTCCCCGGCTCGAGAACACTGAAGCTTTCTTT. Translating it yields CSVPRLENTEAFF.

This clonotype was detected a few times. Here the CDR3 reads CASRTRTGRLGNQPQHF. The CDR3 coding sequence is TGTGCCAGCAGAACACGGACAGGGAGGTTGGGCAATCAGCCCCAGCATTTT. The chain links TRBV28 to TRBJ1-5; 8 nucleotides agree with TRBD1. Trimming at V came to 6 bases and at J to 2 bases, leaving 12 bases not matched to a gene. There are 17 residues in the CDR3. Per germline, CDR1 MDHEN and CDR2 SYDVKM.

This chain uses TRBV2 with TRBJ1-1, with no clear D. CDR3 size: 14 residues. The germline V gene encodes CDR1 SNHLY and CDR2 FYNNEI. The V end lost 3 bases, the J end lost 4 bases, and 12 bases lay between the germline ends. CDR3 loop: CASSEGSRSTEAFF. The CDR3 DNA sequence: TGTGCCAGCAGTGAGGGCAGCCGGAGCACTGAAGCTTTCTTT.

There are a few counts of this clonotype. V gene TRBV19 combines with J gene TRBJ2-7; 8 bases are shared with TRBD1. The trim removed 7 bases at V and 4 bases at J, leaving 12 bases unmatched. CDR1 LNHDA and CDR2 SQIVND come from the germline V gene (reference sequence). This CDR3 region has 15 residues. The CDR3 sequence is CASNPTPGQGYEQYF. The CDR3 bases are TGTGCCAGTAACCCTACCCCCGGACAGGGTTACGAGCAGTACTTC.

This clonotype was detected only a few times. This chain links TRBV12-3 or TRBV12-4 with TRBJ2-7; 9 nucleotides match TRBD1. The CDR3 loop spans 16 amino acids. With 6 bases clipped from V and 5 bases from J, the junction kept 14 bases outside the gene matches. The CDR3 loop reads CASSPATGGIGNEQYF. For the CDR3, the DNA is TGTGCCAGCAGCCCCGCGACAGGGGGAATTGGAAACGAGCAGTACTTC.

This clonotype has just a few counts. The genes are TRBV11-2 and TRBJ1-1, with TRBD1 matching 7 bases. The CDR3 loop spans 17 amino acids. CDR1 SGHAT and CDR2 FQNNGV come from the germline V gene. Trimming removed 6 bases from V and 1 base from J; junction bases left unmatched: 14. CDR3 sequence reads: CASRLGPTGDRNTEAFF. CDR3 DNA: TGTGCCAGCAGACTGGGGCCTACAGGGGATAGGAACACTGAAGCTTTCTTT.

The genes are TRBV20-1 and TRBJ2-7, with TRBD1 matching over 8 bases. The CDR3 has 14 amino acids. CDR1 is DFQATT, CDR2 SNEGSKA, per germline (reference sequence). The ends lost 4 bases at V and 0 bases at J; junction bases unmatched: 5. The CDR3 protein is CSATAGTGSYEQYF. The CDR3 DNA sequence: TGCAGTGCTACAGCCGGGACAGGCTCCTACGAGCAGTACTTC.

This clonotype was detected ten times or more. The genes are TRBV7-9 and TRBJ1-1, with D uncertain. The CDR3 spans 13 residues. Germline CDR1 reads SEHNR; CDR2 reads FQNEAQ (reference sequence). The V and J ends lost 2 bases and 3 bases respectively, with 7 bases between them. The CDR3 sequence is CASSLTGDTEAFF. The CDR3 DNA is TGTGCCAGCAGCTTAACCGGGGACACTGAAGCTTTCTTT.

This clonotype occurred a few times. V gene TRBV4-2 combines with J gene TRBJ2-5, with D hard to call. The CDR3 has 14 residues. Germline V CDR1 and CDR2: LGHNA, YNFKEQ. The germline V and J ends were trimmed by 0 bases and 2 bases, with 7 bases remaining between them. The CDR3 sequence: CASSQDRQQETQYF. CDR3 in DNA: TGTGCCAGCAGCCAAGATCGGCAGCAAGAGACCCAGTACTTC.

This sequence joins TRBV12-5 and TRBJ1-3; weak D call: TRBD1 (6 bases). The CDR3 sequence is 15 residues long. Germline lookup yields CDR1 LGHNT and CDR2 FRNRAP. V lost 1 base, J lost 1 base, and 8 bases lay in between. Here the CDR3 reads CASGLDGTSGNTIYF. The CDR3 region has the DNA TGTGCTAGTGGTTTGGATGGGACATCTGGAAACACCATATATTTT. Using reference TRBV12-5 and TRBJ1-3 for the parts outside the CDR3, the full variable domain is DARVTQTPRHKVTEMGQEVTMRCQPILGHNTVFWYRQTMMQGLELLAYFRNRAPLDDSGMPKDRFSAEMPDATLATLKIQPSEPRDSAVYFCASGLDGTSGNTIYFGEGSWLTVV.

The chain couples TRBV12-3 or TRBV12-4 to TRBJ2-7; D is possibly TRBD2 (6 bases). The V and J ends lost 6 bases and 1 base respectively, with 13 bases between them. There are 14 residues in the CDR3. As DNA, the CDR3 is TGTGCCAGCAGCCTTAGCGGATTTTCCTACGAGCAGTACTTC. Residues: CASSLSGFSYEQYF.

This clonotype has only a few counts. The chain couples TRBV7-3 to TRBJ1-2; D call uncertain. V was cut by 5 bases and J by 4 bases, with 11 bases left in between. This CDR3 has 13 amino acids. The germline gives CDR1 SGHTA, CDR2 FQGTGA. CDR3: CASSPDGVYGYTF. The CDR3 nucleotides read TGTGCCAGCAGCCCGGACGGGGTCTATGGCTACACCTTC.